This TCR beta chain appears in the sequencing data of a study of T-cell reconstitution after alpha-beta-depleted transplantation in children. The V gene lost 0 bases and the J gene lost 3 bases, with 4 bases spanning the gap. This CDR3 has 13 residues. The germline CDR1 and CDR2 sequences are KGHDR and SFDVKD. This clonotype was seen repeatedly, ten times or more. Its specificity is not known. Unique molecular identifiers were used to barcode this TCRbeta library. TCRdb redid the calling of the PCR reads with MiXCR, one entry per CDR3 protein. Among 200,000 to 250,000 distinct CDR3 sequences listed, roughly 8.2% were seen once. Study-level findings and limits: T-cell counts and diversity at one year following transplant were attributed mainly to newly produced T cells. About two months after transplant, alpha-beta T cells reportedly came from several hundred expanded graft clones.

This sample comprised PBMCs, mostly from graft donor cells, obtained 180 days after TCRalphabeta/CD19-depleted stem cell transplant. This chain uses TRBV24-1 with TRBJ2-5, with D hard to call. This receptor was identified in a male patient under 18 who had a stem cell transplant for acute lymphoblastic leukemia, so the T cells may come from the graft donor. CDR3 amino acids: CATSDLSEETQYF. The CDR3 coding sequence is TGTGCCACCAGTGATTTGTCTGAAGAGACCCAGTACTTC.